Below are 23 T cell receptor beta chains sequenced from a single sample in a study of human thymus T cells. Method: immunoSEQ multiplex PCR; TCRdb's copy keeps in-frame clones and lacks some. The table has around 44,000 clones, nearly 95% seen once. Material for sequencing was blood. These receptors all come from a boy younger than two with a congenital heart defect but otherwise immunologically healthy.

Comment on this clone: The junction and the germline gene differ at one end; a read error may be behind it. CDR3 nucleotide sequence: TGTGCAAGCAACAGGAAGACCGGGGAGCTGTTTTTT. Residues: CASNRKTGELFF. The rearrangement links TRBV28 to TRBJ2-2; D might be TRBD1 (5 bases). Germline CDR1 MDHEN, CDR2 SYDVKM. The CDR3 runs to 12 residues.

The gene calls are TRBV2 and TRBJ1-1; TRBD1 might be the D (6 bases). CDR1 SNHLY and CDR2 FYNNEI come from the germline V gene. The CDR3 extends over 14 amino acids. Trimming removed 5 bases from V and 1 base from J, with 11 bases in between. The CDR3: CASSPRGGNTEAFF. In nucleotides, the CDR3 is TGTGCCAGCAGTCCCAGGGGAGGGAACACTGAAGCTTTCTTT.

This chain uses TRBV10-3 with TRBJ1-2; D is undetermined. Germline lookup yields CDR1 ENHRY and CDR2 SYGVKD. This CDR3 is 16 amino acids long. Trimming took off 4 bases at V and 7 bases at J, with 22 bases between the two ends. The CDR3 DNA sequence: TGTGCCATCAGTGCCCTACTAAAAAGGGTCCCCCCTGGCTACACCTTC. It codes for CAISALLKRVPPGYTF.

The V call is TRBV4-1, the J call TRBJ2-2; D is perhaps TRBD1 (6 bases). CDR3 length: 16 residues. Trimming pared 4 bases from V and 4 bases from J, leaving 16 bases between. From germline, CDR1 is MGHRA and CDR2 YSYEKL. CDR3 sequence reads: CASSPTQGQITGELFF. The CDR3 DNA follows: TGCGCCAGCAGCCCAACACAGGGTCAGATCACCGGGGAGCTGTTTTTT.

This clone has a handful of counts. The chain couples TRBV30 to TRBJ1-1; D gene ambiguous. V lost 5 bases and J 0 bases, leaving 10 bases between the germline ends. The germline CDR1 and CDR2 sequences are GTSNPN and SVGIG (reference sequence). The CDR3 has 13 residues. The CDR3 DNA reads as TGTGCCTGGGACCGTAAGCTGAACACTGAAGCTTTCTTT. This encodes CAWDRKLNTEAFF. The complete variable domain, with remaining parts taken from reference TRBV30 and TRBJ1-1, reads SQTIHQWPATLVQPVGSPLSLECTVEGTSNPNLYWYRQAAGRGLQLLFYSVGIGQISSEVPQNLSASRPQDRQFILSSKKLLLSDSGFYLCAWDRKLNTEAFFGQGTRLTVV.

This clone was observed a single time. The V call is TRBV6-4, the J call TRBJ1-5; D gene unclear. The CDR3 spans 14 residues. V lost 7 bases and J 2 bases, leaving 12 bases between the germline ends. Germline V CDR1 and CDR2: MRHNA, SNTAGT. CDR3 bases: TGTGCCAGCATATCTTACGGGGGCAATCAGCCCCAGCATTTT. It encodes CASISYGGNQPQHF.

Notes on this clone: Different DNA sequences within this sample yield the same CDR3. The CDR3 reads CAISESRETQYF. The CDR3 DNA reads TGTGCCATCAGTGAGTCTCGGGAGACCCAGTACTTC. This chain joins TRBV10-3 and TRBJ2-5; D is uncertain. The CDR3 sequence is 12 residues long. Per germline, CDR1 ENHRY and CDR2 SYGVKD. The germline V and J ends were trimmed by 0 bases and 5 bases, with 4 bases remaining between them.

The chain links TRBV7-2 to TRBJ2-3; 9 positions match TRBD1. The germline V gene encodes CDR1 SGHTA and CDR2 FQGNSA. Trimming removed 3 bases from V and 5 bases from J; junction bases left unmatched: 12. This CDR3 comprises 17 residues. In DNA, the CDR3 is TGTGCCAGCAGCTTTTTACTTCTCCGGGACAGGGAAGATACGCAGTATTTT. Translated, it gives CASSFLLLRDREDTQYF.

This sequence joins TRBV6-6 and TRBJ1-2; TRBD1 matches at 10 bases. CDR3 length: 16 residues. Germline V CDR1 and CDR2: MNHNY, SVGAGI (reference sequence). Trimming at V came to 5 bases and at J to 1 base, leaving 7 bases not matched to a gene. This CDR3 reads CASSPGTGALNYGYTF. CDR3 DNA sequence: TGTGCCAGCAGTCCCGGGACAGGGGCTCTTAACTATGGCTACACCTTC.

Worth noting for this clone: The same CDR3 arises from other DNA sequences in this sample as well. The rearrangement joins TRBV7-2 to TRBJ1-5; D is ambiguous. Germline V gene lookup returns CDR1 SGHTA and CDR2 FQGNSA. The CDR3 has 14 amino acids. Trimming left V 3 bases short and J 2 bases short, with 8 bases between. The CDR3 reads CASSFTGGNQPQHF. CDR3 DNA sequence: TGTGCCAGCAGCTTTACCGGGGGCAATCAGCCCCAGCATTTT.

The chain links TRBV11-2 to TRBJ2-1; D remains unclear. Trimming stripped 7 bases from V and 3 bases from J, with 10 bases between. This CDR3 comprises 13 residues. CDR1 SGHAT and CDR2 FQNNGV come from the germline V gene. Written as DNA, the CDR3 is TGTGCCAGCACAACGCAGCTCTACAATGAGCAGTTCTTC. This sequence encodes CASTTQLYNEQFF.

The rearrangement joins TRBV28 to TRBJ2-3; 11 bases are shared with TRBD2. V shed 5 bases, J shed 1 base, and the junction held 5 bases outside the gene matches. Germline V gene sequence: CDR1 MDHEN, CDR2 SYDVKM. The CDR3 is 16 amino acids. The CDR3 DNA is TGTGCCAGCAGTATAGCGGGGGGGCCTGGCACAGATACGCAGTATTTT. Protein product: CASSIAGGPGTDTQYF.

This clone has only one observation. The CDR3 nucleotides are TGTGCCAGCTCACATAGCGGGGGTGATAAGACCCAGTACTTC. Translation gives CASSHSGGDKTQYF. The rearrangement links TRBV18 to TRBJ2-5; 9 bases align to TRBD2. The CDR3 extends over 14 amino acids. Germline V CDR1 and CDR2: KGHSH, LQKENI. Trimming removed 4 bases from V and 6 bases from J; junction bases left unmatched: 6.

The V call is TRBV4-3, the J call TRBJ2-1; D is perhaps TRBD2 (7 bases). Germline V gene sequence: CDR1 LGHNA, CDR2 YSLEER. V was cut by 6 bases and J by 0 bases, with 18 bases left in between. The CDR3 is 17 amino acids. The CDR3 sequence: CASSLSPGGLSYNEQFF. The CDR3 DNA reads as TGCGCCAGCAGTCTCTCCCCGGGGGGCCTCTCCTACAATGAGCAGTTCTTC.

The chain recombines TRBV5-6 with TRBJ1-2, with D maybe TRBD1 (5 bases). Germline CDR1 SGHDT, CDR2 YYEEEE. There are 12 residues in the CDR3. Trimming removed 6 bases from V and 4 bases from J, with 10 bases in between. The chain's CDR3 is CASNQGIYGYTF. Here the CDR3 DNA reads TGTGCCAGCAATCAGGGAATCTATGGCTACACCTTC.

The gene calls are TRBV7-9 and TRBJ2-2; 12 nucleotides agree with TRBD1. CDR3 length: 16 amino acids. V lost 6 bases and J lost 5; bases outside the gene matches: 7. Germline V gene data show CDR1 as SEHNR and CDR2 as FQNEAQ (reference sequence). The DNA of the CDR3 is TGTGCCAGCAGGTCCGGGACAGGGGGCGCAACCGGGGAGCTGTTTTTT. It codes for CASRSGTGGATGELFF.

The CDR3 region has the DNA TGCGCCAGCAGCCCGGGACTAGCGGGGGGGCCGTGGACCGGGGAGCTGTTTTTT. As protein: CASSPGLAGGPWTGELFF. This sequence joins TRBV4-1 and TRBJ2-2; 16 nucleotides match TRBD2. The CDR3 has 18 residues. V shed 4 bases, J shed 5 bases, and the junction held 7 bases outside the gene matches. Germline-derived CDR1 and CDR2 are MGHRA and YSYEKL.

This chain uses TRBV28 with TRBJ2-1; 7 bases align to TRBD1. The CDR3 length is 13 residues. Trimming cost V 4 bases and J 5 bases; bases outside gene matches: 2. Germline CDR1 and CDR2: MDHEN and SYDVKM. CDR3 amino acids: CASSSDRDNEQFF. In DNA, the CDR3 is TGTGCCAGCAGTTCAGACAGGGACAATGAGCAGTTCTTC. Complete variable domain (other parts from reference TRBV28 and TRBJ2-1): DVKVTQSSRYLVKRTGEKVFLECVQDMDHENMFWYRQDPGLGLRLIYFSYDVKMKEKGDIPEGYSVSREKKERFSLILESASTNQTSMYLCASSSDRDNEQFFGPGTRLTVL.

The CDR3 DNA sequence: TGTGCCAGCAGCCAGCCCTCTTCGGTCCTCTATGGCTACACCTTC. It specifies CASSQPSSVLYGYTF. The V call is TRBV5-6, the J call TRBJ1-2; no firm D call. Trimming pared 4 bases from V and 4 bases from J, leaving 17 bases between. The CDR3 extends over 15 amino acids. Germline V gives CDR1 SGHDT, CDR2 YYEEEE.

This clone came up once. V gene TRBV27 combines with J gene TRBJ2-1, with TRBD2 identical over 11 bases. Germline lookup yields CDR1 MNHEY and CDR2 SMNVEV (reference sequence). V trimming: 8 bases; J trimming: 4 bases; junction bases outside the gene matches: 7. CDR3 length: 15 amino acids. The CDR3 DNA is TGTGCCAGCTCCACGACTAGCGGGGTGTACAATGAGCAGTTCTTC. This encodes CASSTTSGVYNEQFF.

The chain links TRBV9 to TRBJ2-2, with a possible D match to TRBD2 (7 bases). Per the germline V gene, CDR1 is SGDLS and CDR2 is YYNGEE. The ends were cut back, 6 bases at V and 4 bases at J, with 19 bases in the middle. The CDR3 is 16 amino acids. This chain's CDR3 is CASTAHGGRGTGELFF. Written as DNA, the CDR3 is TGTGCCAGCACGGCCCACGGGGGGCGGGGCACCGGGGAGCTGTTTTTT.

The chain employs TRBV7-2 and TRBJ2-7; tentative D call: TRBD1 (5 bases). The ends were cut back, 1 base at V and 4 bases at J, with 17 bases in the middle. CDR1 is SGHTA, CDR2 FQGNSA, per germline. The CDR3 totals 16 residues. The chain's CDR3 is CASSLGGGLGLYEQYF. CDR3 in DNA: TGTGCCAGCAGCTTAGGGGGCGGCCTGGGTTTATACGAGCAGTACTTC.

The chain has TRBV2 and TRBJ2-7; TRBD2 agrees at 12 bases. The CDR3 spans 15 residues. The V and J ends lost 8 bases and 4 bases, in that order; junction bases with no gene match: 9. The germline gives CDR1 SNHLY, CDR2 FYNNEI. CDR3 DNA sequence: TGTGCCAGCGGTCCCACCGGGACTAGCGGGTACGAGCAGTACTTC. Translated, it gives CASGPTGTSGYEQYF.